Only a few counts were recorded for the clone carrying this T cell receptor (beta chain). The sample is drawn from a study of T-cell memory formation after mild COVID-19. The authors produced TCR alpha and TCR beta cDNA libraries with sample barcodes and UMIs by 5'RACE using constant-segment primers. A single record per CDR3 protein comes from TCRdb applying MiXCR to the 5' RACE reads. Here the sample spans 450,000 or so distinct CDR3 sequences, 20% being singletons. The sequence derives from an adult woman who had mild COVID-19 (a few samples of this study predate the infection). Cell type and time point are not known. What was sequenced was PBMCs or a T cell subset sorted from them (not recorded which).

The CDR3: CASSQGDSVWGYTF. The CDR3 nucleotides are TGCGCCAGCAGCCAAGGGGACAGTGTTTGGGGCTACACCTTC. The chain is built from TRBV4-1 and TRBJ1-2; 7 nucleotides agree with TRBD1. Per the germline V gene, CDR1 is MGHRA and CDR2 is YSYEKL. V was clipped by 1 base and J by 8 bases; unmatched bases: 7. The CDR3 length is 14 residues.